The sequence of this T cell receptor beta chain was determined in a study of Graves' ophthalmopathy and Graves' hyperthyroidism (dated by TCRdb to 2016 to 2019). Background on the whole study: Stable hyperthyroidism was defined as no progression to ophthalmopathy within 18 months of follow-up. In a handful of hyperthyroidism patients, the T-cell repertoire of thyroid tissue was compared with the T-cell repertoire of blood. In total, some 130 blood samples were TCR-sequenced: around 42 ophthalmopathy, some 75 hyperthyroidism and about 17 hyperthyroidism-to-ophthalmopathy patients. After sampling, hyperthyroidism patients received methimazole starting at 30 mg daily, and ophthalmopathy patients received high-dose intravenous methylprednisolone. To explore V-J signatures that separate ophthalmopathy from hyperthyroidism, a discovery set of 95 to 100 patients was enrolled, consisting of 40 to 45 with ophthalmopathy and approximately 60 with stable hyperthyroidism. TCR beta repertoire signatures were used to distinguish Graves' ophthalmopathy from Graves' hyperthyroidism and to predict progression to ophthalmopathy. An independent validation cohort comprised under 20 hyperthyroidism patients and about 16 patients who later progressed from hyperthyroidism to ophthalmopathy.

This clonotype came up many times. The specificity of this receptor is unknown. The input lacks base qualities; no much larger clone sits a single base away. General study outcomes and caveats: In validation, the model predicted ophthalmopathy progression with less than 71% sensitivity and around 72% specificity; roughly 11 predicted patients were CT-confirmed with GO in a median of around 6 months. No statistical method was used to predetermine the sample size, and group allocation was not hidden from the investigators. Among expanded thyroid clonotypes with frequency above 0.001, most also showed up in blood, which suggests that blood repertoires may reflect the thyroid immune response. Ophthalmopathy was separated from stable hyperthyroidism by the 13-signature model with roughly 90% sensitivity and 81% to 84% specificity in cross-validation and with 80%/75% in the test set.

V is pared back by 3 bases and J by 4 bases, with 15 bases lying between the germline termini. The CDR3 has 15 amino acids, counting the end cysteine and phenylalanine. Just CDR3 DNA is preserved here, 45 bases in frame from base 1. Looking up the germline V gene yields CDR1 SGHVS and CDR2 FQNEAQ. Hyperthyroidism patients were newly diagnosed, with disease duration under 2 months, and aged 18 to 65 years. Anyone with other autoimmune diseases, uncontrolled infections, pregnancy or lactation was excluded from the study. Diagnosis relied on clinical symptoms, serum thyroxine, TRAb, thyroid ultrasound and orbital computed tomography. Total RNA was extracted with Trizol reagent and quality-checked on an Agilent 2100 Bioanalyzer. For repertoire sequencing, the TCR beta CDR3 regions were amplified from RNA transcripts. A first-round RT-PCR used HTBI primers with the Qiagen OneStep RT-PCR kit, followed by a second-round multiplex PCR, size selection and purification. Libraries were sequenced paired-end with 100 bp reads on an Illumina HiSeq2000. In the authors' own workflow: SOAPnuke was used to process the reads, removing any read that contained adapters or uncalled bases, had a mean Phred below 15, or lacked an exact match to the constant primer or identifier. COPE v1.2.5 was used to merge high-quality paired reads. Clonotypes were defined as unique nucleotide sequences and were aligned to IMGT TRB V, D and J references using MiTCR v1.1. Analysis was restricted to V-J combinations with a frequency above 0.0001, which covered 99% to 99.2% of repertoires. A TCR clonal expansion and chaos score per V-J combination was defined as the ratio of F50 clonal expansion to chaos observed in the TCRdist matrix. Welch's t-statistics and random forest were used to narrow the features down to 13 V-J combinations, which were then fed into a naive Bayes classifier. The similarity between thyroid and blood repertoires was quantified using the Morisita-Horn index. TCRdb handled the public reads itself, with Q25 trimming in fastp and clone calling in MiXCR, and kept productive beta chains. For every CDR3 protein sequence, its rows merge into one entry that carries the most common genes and DNA. TCRdb, rather than the study authors, made the V and J calls. In all, the sample holds approximately 1.2 million distinct CDR3 sequences, and about two fifths of those were seen once. The top ten constitute 11% of the sample.

The sample taken for sequencing was peripheral blood or thyroid tissue (not recorded which). In this chain, TRBV7-8 is recombined with TRBJ1-2; a tentative D match to TRBD1 spans 5 bases. The TCR sequence derives from an adult man with Graves' hyperthyroidism. The nucleotide sequence reads TGTGCCAGCAGCTTCTTAGGGGCCACATTCTATGGCTACACCTTC. It codes for CASSFLGATFYGYTF.